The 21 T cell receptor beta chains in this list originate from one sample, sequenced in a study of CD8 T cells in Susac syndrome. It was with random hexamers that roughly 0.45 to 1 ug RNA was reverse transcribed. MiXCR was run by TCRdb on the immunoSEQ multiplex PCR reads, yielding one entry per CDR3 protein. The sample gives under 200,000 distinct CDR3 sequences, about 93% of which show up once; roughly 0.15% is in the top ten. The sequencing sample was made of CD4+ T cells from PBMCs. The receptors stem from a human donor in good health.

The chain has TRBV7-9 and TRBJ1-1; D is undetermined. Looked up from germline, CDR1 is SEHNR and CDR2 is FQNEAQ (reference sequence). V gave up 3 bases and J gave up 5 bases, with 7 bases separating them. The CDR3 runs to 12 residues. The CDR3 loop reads CASSFTGTEAFF. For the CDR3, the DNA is TGTGCCAGCAGCTTCACCGGGACTGAAGCTTTCTTT.

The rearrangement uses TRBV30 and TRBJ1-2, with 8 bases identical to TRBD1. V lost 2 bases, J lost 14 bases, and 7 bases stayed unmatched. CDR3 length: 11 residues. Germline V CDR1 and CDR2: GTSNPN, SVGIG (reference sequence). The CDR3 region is CAWSPGTGRTF. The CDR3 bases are TGTGCCTGGAGTCCGGGGACAGGCAGGACCTTC.

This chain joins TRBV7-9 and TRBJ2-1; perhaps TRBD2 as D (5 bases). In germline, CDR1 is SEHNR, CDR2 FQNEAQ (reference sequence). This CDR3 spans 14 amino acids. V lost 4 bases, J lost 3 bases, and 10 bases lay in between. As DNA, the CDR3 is TGTGCCAGCAGCTCATCGGACTTCTACAATGAGCAGTTCTTC. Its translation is CASSSSDFYNEQFF.

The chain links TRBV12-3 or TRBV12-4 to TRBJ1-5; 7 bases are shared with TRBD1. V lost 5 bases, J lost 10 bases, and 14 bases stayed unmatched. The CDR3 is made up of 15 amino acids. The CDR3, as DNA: TGTGCCAGCAGTACCCGCGACAGGGTCGTCAATCCCCAGCATTTT. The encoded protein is CASSTRDRVVNPQHF.

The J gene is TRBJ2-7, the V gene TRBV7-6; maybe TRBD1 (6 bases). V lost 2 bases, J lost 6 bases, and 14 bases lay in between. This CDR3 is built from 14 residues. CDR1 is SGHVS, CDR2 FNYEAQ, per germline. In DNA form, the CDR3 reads TGTGCCAGCAGCTTAATTGCGGCAGGGGCCGAGCAGTACTTC. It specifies CASSLIAAGAEQYF.

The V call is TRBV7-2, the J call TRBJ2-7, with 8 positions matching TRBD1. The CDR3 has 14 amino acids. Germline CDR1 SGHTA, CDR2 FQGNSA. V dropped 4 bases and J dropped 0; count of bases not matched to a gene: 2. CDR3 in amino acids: CASSWGQASYEQYF. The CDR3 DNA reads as TGTGCCAGCAGCTGGGGACAGGCCTCCTACGAGCAGTACTTC.

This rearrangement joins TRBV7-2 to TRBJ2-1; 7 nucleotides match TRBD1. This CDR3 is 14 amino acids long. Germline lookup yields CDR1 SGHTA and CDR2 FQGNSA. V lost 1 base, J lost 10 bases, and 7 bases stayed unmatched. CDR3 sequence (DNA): TGTGCCAGCAGCTTAGTGGGGACAGCTCTGGAGCAGTTCTTC. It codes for CASSLVGTALEQFF.

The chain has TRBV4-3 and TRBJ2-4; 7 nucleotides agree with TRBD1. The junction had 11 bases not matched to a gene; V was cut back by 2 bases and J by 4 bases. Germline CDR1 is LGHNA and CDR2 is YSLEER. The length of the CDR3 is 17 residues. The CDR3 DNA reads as TGCGCCAGCAGCCAATTTCTGACAGGGCGGTGGAAAAACATTCAGTACTTC. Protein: CASSQFLTGRWKNIQYF.

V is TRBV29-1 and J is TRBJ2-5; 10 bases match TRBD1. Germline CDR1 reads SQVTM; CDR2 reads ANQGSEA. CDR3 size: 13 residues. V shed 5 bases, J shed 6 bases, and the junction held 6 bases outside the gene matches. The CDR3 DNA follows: TGCAGCGTTCCTCGGACAGGGGGACAGACCCAGTACTTC. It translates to CSVPRTGGQTQYF.

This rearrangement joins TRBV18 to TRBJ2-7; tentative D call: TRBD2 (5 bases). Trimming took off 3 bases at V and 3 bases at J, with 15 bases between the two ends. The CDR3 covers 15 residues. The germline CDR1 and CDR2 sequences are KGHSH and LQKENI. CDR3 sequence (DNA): TGTGCCAGCTCACCCCGGGAAGGGAGAGGCTACGAGCAGTACTTC. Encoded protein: CASSPREGRGYEQYF.

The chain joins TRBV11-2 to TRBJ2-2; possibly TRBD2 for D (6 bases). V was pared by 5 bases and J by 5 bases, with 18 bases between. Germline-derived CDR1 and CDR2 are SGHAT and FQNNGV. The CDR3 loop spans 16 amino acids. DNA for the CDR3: TGTGCCAGCAGCCCGTTGGCGGGGAGAGGAACCGGGGAGCTGTTTTTT. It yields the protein CASSPLAGRGTGELFF.

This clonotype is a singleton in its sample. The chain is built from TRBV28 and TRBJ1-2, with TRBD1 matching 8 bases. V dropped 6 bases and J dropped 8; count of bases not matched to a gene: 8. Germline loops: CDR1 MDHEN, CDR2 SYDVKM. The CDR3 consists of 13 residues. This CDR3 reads CASRYTGGYGYTF. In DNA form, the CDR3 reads TGTGCCAGCAGGTATACAGGGGGTTACGGCTACACCTTC.

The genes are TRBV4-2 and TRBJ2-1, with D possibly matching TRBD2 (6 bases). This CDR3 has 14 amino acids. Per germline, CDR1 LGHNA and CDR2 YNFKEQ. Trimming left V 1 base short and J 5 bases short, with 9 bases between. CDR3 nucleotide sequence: TGTGCCAGCAGCCAAGGGTGGGAGGACAATGAGCAGTTCTTC. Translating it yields CASSQGWEDNEQFF.

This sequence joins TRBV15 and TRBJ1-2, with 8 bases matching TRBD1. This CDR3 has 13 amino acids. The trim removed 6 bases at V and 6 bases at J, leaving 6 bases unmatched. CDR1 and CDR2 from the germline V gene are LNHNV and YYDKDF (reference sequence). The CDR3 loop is CATRDRALDGYTF. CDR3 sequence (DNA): TGTGCCACCAGGGACAGGGCGTTGGATGGCTACACCTTC.

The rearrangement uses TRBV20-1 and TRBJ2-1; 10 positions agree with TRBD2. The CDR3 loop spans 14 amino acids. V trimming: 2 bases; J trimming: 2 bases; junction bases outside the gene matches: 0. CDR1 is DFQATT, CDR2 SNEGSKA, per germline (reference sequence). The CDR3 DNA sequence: TGCAGTGCTAGAAGCGGGGGGGCCTACAATGAGCAGTTCTTC. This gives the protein CSARSGGAYNEQFF.

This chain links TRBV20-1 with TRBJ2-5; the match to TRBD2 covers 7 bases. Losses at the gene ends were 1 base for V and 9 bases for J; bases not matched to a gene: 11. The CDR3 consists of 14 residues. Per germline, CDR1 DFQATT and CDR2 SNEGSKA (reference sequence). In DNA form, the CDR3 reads TGCAGTGCTAGAGGTGTCTCGGGGGGAGATCCCCAGTACTTC. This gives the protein CSARGVSGGDPQYF.

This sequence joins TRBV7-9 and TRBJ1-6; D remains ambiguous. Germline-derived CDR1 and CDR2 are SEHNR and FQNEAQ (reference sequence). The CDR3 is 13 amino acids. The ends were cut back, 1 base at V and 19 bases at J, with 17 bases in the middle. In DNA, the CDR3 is TGTGCCAGCAGCTTAGACCTCCAGCCGAGGGTTCACTTT. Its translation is CASSLDLQPRVHF.

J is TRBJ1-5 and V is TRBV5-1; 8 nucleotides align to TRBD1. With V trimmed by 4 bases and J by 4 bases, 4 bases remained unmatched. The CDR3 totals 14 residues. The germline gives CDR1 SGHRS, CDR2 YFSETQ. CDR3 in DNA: TGCGCCAGCAGCGCCGGGACAGGAAATCAGCCCCAGCATTTT. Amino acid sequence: CASSAGTGNQPQHF. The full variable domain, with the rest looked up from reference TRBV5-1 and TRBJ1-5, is KAGVTQTPRYLIKTRGQQVTLSCSPISGHRSVSWYQQTPGQGLQFLFEYFSETQRNKGNFPGRFSGRQFSNSRSEMNVSTLELGDSALYLCASSAGTGNQPQHFGDGTRLSIL.

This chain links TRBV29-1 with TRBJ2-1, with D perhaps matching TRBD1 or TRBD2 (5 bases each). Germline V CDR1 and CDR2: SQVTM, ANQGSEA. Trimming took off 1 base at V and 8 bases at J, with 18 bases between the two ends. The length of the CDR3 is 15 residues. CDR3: CSVEGYPGRGDEQFF. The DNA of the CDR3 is TGCAGCGTTGAAGGGTACCCGGGACGAGGCGATGAGCAGTTCTTC.

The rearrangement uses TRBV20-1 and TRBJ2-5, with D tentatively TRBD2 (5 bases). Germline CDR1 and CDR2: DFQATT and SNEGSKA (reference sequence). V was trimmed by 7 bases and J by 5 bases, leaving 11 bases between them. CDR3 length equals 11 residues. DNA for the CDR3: TGCAGTGTGCCCGGGGTTGAGACCCAGTACTTC. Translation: CSVPGVETQYF.

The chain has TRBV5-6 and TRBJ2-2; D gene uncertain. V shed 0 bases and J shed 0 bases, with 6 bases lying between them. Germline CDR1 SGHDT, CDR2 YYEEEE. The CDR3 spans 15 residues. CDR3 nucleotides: TGTGCCAGCAGCTTGGGCTTCACGAACACCGGGGAGCTGTTTTTT. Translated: CASSLGFTNTGELFF. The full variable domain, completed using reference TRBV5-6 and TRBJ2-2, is DAGVTQSPTHLIKTRGQQVTLRCSPKSGHDTVSWYQQALGQGPQFIFQYYEEEERQRGNFPDRFSGHQFPNYSSELNVNALLLGDSALYLCASSLGFTNTGELFFGEGSRLTVL.